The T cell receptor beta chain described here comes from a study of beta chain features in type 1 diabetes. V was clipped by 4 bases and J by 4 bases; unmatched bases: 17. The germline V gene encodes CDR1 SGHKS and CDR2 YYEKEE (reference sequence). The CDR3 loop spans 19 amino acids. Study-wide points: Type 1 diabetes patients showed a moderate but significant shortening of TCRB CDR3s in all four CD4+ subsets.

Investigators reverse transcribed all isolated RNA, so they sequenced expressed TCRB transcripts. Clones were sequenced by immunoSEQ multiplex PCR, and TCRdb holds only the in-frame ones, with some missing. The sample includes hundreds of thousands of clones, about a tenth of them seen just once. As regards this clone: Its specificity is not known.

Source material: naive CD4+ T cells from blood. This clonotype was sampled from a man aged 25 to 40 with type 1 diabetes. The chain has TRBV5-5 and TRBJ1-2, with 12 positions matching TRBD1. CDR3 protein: CASSQQTGTGGPQAYGYTF. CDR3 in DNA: TGTGCCAGCAGCCAGCAGACCGGGACAGGGGGCCCCCAGGCCTATGGCTACACCTTC.